This T cell receptor beta chain was found in a study of blood T cell repertoires in COVID-19. Across the whole study: There were acute and convalescent COVID-19 samples, and they came from the United States, Italy and Spain.

Trimming cost V 0 bases and J 3 bases, with 7 bases left between them. CDR3 length: 14 residues. Germline CDR1 is LGHNA and CDR2 is YSLEER. In the original processing: Estimation of nucleated cell counts relied on the amplification of reference gene primers. The repertoire was sequenced with immunoSEQ multiplex PCR; TCRdb's copy has only in-frame clones and lacks some. That table furnishes V, J and clone size, whereas the DNA furnished D and trimming. Seen here are roughly 30,000 clones, around 80% observed once, and the top ten hold about 42%. Sequences were obtained from peripheral blood. The V call is TRBV4-3, the J call TRBJ2-3; possibly TRBD2 for D (5 bases). The receptor's source is a woman older than 75 with acute or convalescent COVID-19. The CDR3 region has the DNA TGCGCCAGCAGCCAAGACCGGGGAACAGATACGCAGTATTTT. Protein sequence: CASSQDRGTDTQYF.